The T cell receptor beta chain described here comes from a study of cytomegalovirus exposure and HLA in healthy donors. This clone was observed a handful of times. PCR amplification relied on 60 Vbeta primers (plus 13 Jbeta primers). Sequenced by immunoSEQ multiplex PCR; TCRdb stores in-frame clones only, minus some. The table shows roughly 180,000 clones, with 9.5% occurring only once. V lost 0 bases to trimming and J lost 5 bases; unmatched junction nucleotides: 7. The CDR3 extends over 16 amino acids. The germline gives CDR1 SGDLS, CDR2 YYNGEE. This rearrangement joins TRBV9 to TRBJ1-4; 7 bases are shared with TRBD1. Material: PBMCs. This clonotype originated in a woman aged 25 to 45 in good health and CMV-seropositive. CDR3 residues: CASSVAGGHLNEKLFF. Written as DNA, the CDR3 is TGTGCCAGCAGCGTAGCAGGGGGTCACCTAAATGAAAAACTGTTTTTT.